The 12 T cell receptor beta chains below all came from one sample that was sequenced in a study of OX40 agonist ivuxolimab in advanced cancers. This table comes from immunoSEQ multiplex PCR, and its TCRdb copy is limited to in-frame clones, with some not included. The repertoire has roughly 46,000 clones, roughly 90% of them found once; the top ten carry just under 5%. Source: CD4+ or CD8+ T cells sorted from blood, taken in a trial of the OX40 agonist ivuxolimab. These receptor sequences come from an adult with an advanced solid tumor such as melanoma, head and neck, liver or kidney cancer.

J is TRBJ1-2 and V is TRBV9; 8 bases map to TRBD1. This CDR3 has 15 residues. Per germline, CDR1 SGDLS and CDR2 YYNGEE. The ends lost 4 bases at V and 1 base at J; junction bases unmatched: 6. In DNA form, the CDR3 reads TGTGCCAGCAGCACCAGACAGGGGAGTAACTATGGCTACACCTTC. It yields the protein CASSTRQGSNYGYTF.

A single count supports this clone. The chain joins TRBV7-9 to TRBJ2-3; the D is unclear. The CDR3 is 13 amino acids. Germline values: CDR1 SEHNR, CDR2 FQNEAQ (reference sequence). The germline V and J ends were trimmed by 5 bases and 3 bases, with 9 bases remaining between them. The CDR3 sequence: CASSPGPTDTQYF. DNA for the CDR3: TGTGCCAGCAGCCCTGGGCCAACAGATACGCAGTATTTT.

V and J are TRBV6-5 and TRBJ2-1; the D is unclear. CDR1 and CDR2 from the germline V gene are MNHEY and SVGAGI. The CDR3 contains 13 residues. V was shortened by 4 bases and J by 7 bases, with 11 bases between the two germline ends. CDR3 nucleotide sequence: TGTGCCAGCAGTTCCCAAGTTCCGAATGAGCAGTTCTTC. Its protein is CASSSQVPNEQFF.

Only one count was recorded for this clone. The chain combines TRBV29-1 with TRBJ2-2; 7 positions match TRBD2. The germline V gene has CDR1 SQVTM and CDR2 ANQGSEA. The CDR3 extends over 14 amino acids. V lost 3 bases to trimming and J lost 0 bases; unmatched junction nucleotides: 1. This CDR3 reads CSVEAGANTGELFF. As DNA, the CDR3 is TGCAGCGTTGAGGCGGGGGCGAACACCGGGGAGCTGTTTTTT.

J is TRBJ2-3 and V is TRBV13, with TRBD2 matching 14 bases. Germline trimming cut 5 bases from V and 6 bases from J; bases unmatched to any gene: 7. This CDR3 is 16 amino acids long. The germline V gene encodes CDR1 PRHDT and CDR2 FYEKMQ (reference sequence). The chain's CDR3 is CASSLTGLAGVDTQYF. The CDR3 bases are TGTGCCAGCAGCCTGACGGGACTAGCGGGAGTGGATACGCAGTATTTT.

The chain employs TRBV7-8 and TRBJ2-7; TRBD2 agrees at 9 bases. Looked up from germline, CDR1 is SGHVS and CDR2 is FQNEAQ. V lost 1 base, J lost 2 bases, and 6 bases stayed unmatched. The CDR3 contains 16 residues. CDR3 sequence: CASSLGSGSGAYEQYF. DNA of the CDR3: TGTGCCAGCAGCTTAGGTAGCGGGAGTGGCGCCTACGAGCAGTACTTC.

The chain employs TRBV11-2 and TRBJ2-3; TRBD2 is a possible D gene (6 bases). Germline-derived CDR1 and CDR2 are SGHAT and FQNNGV. The germline V and J ends were trimmed by 1 base and 0 bases, with 11 bases remaining between them. The CDR3 contains 16 residues. The CDR3 nucleotides are TGTGCCAGCAGCTTAGGTAGCGGCTCTAGCACAGATACGCAGTATTTT. Translating it yields CASSLGSGSSTDTQYF.

This sequence joins TRBV28 and TRBJ1-4; 9 bases match TRBD1. Germline CDR1 MDHEN, CDR2 SYDVKM. This CDR3 is built from 16 residues. Trimming at V came to 6 bases and at J to 7 bases, leaving 12 bases not matched to a gene. CDR3: CASSSPQGAEFEKLFF. DNA of the CDR3: TGTGCCAGCAGCTCCCCACAGGGGGCGGAATTTGAAAAACTGTTTTTT.

The chain recombines TRBV2 with TRBJ1-1, with 9 bases that match TRBD1. The V gene end was trimmed by 10 bases and the J gene end by 4 bases; junction bases not matched to a gene: 7. This CDR3 comprises 13 residues. The germline CDR1 and CDR2 sequences are SNHLY and FYNNEI. CDR3 amino acids: CATVPQGATEAFF. The CDR3 region has the DNA TGTGCCACCGTTCCACAGGGGGCCACTGAAGCTTTCTTT.

This clone was seen only a few times. This rearrangement joins TRBV7-9 to TRBJ1-4; possibly TRBD1 for D (6 bases). CDR3 length: 12 residues. V was clipped by 3 bases and J by 9 bases, with 8 bases between them. Germline lookup yields CDR1 SEHNR and CDR2 FQNEAQ (reference sequence). CDR3 coding DNA: TGTGCCAGCAGCTTGGGGGGGCAAAAACTGTTTTTT. It encodes CASSLGGQKLFF.

The J gene is TRBJ1-2, the V gene TRBV7-8, with D hard to call. Per the germline V gene, CDR1 is SGHVS and CDR2 is FQNEAQ. The CDR3 loop spans 13 amino acids. V gave up 2 bases and J gave up 0 bases, with 4 bases separating them. CDR3 DNA: TGTGCCAGCAGCTTAATAGCTAACTATGGCTACACCTTC. Amino acid sequence: CASSLIANYGYTF.

The CDR3 spells CARPRDRGLYNEQFF. DNA of the CDR3: TGTGCCAGGCCTAGGGACAGGGGACTGTACAATGAGCAGTTCTTC. The chain employs TRBV19 and TRBJ2-1, with 10 bases aligning to TRBD1. The V segment lost 9 bases and the J segment 4 bases; nucleotides outside the gene matches: 9. Germline CDR1 and CDR2: LNHDA and SQIVND (reference sequence). The CDR3 is 15 residues long.